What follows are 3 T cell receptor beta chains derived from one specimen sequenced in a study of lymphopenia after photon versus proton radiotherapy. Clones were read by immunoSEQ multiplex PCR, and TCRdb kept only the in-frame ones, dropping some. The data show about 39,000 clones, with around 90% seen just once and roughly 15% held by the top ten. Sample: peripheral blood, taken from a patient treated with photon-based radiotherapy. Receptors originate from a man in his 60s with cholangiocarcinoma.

CDR3 protein: CASSLMARGRAGELFF. Written as DNA, the CDR3 is TGCGCCAGCAGCTTGATGGCTAGGGGGCGCGCCGGGGAGCTGTTTTTT. The chain links TRBV5-1 to TRBJ2-2; 7 bases map to TRBD1. There are 16 residues in the CDR3. The trim removed 1 base at V and 6 bases at J, leaving 9 bases unmatched. CDR1 is SGHRS, CDR2 YFSETQ, per germline.

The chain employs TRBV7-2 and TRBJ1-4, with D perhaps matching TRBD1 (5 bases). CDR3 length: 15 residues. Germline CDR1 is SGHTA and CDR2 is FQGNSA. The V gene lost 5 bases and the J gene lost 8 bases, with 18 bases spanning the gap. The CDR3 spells CASSPSGTRGEKLFF. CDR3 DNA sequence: TGTGCCAGCAGCCCCTCCGGGACTAGAGGGGAAAAACTGTTTTTT.

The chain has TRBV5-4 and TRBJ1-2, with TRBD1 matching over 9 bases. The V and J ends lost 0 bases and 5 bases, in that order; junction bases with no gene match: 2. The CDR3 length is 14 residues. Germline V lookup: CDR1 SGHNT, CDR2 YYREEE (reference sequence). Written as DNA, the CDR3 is TGTGCCAGCAGCTTGGGGACAGGGGAGTATGGCTACACCTTC. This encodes CASSLGTGEYGYTF.